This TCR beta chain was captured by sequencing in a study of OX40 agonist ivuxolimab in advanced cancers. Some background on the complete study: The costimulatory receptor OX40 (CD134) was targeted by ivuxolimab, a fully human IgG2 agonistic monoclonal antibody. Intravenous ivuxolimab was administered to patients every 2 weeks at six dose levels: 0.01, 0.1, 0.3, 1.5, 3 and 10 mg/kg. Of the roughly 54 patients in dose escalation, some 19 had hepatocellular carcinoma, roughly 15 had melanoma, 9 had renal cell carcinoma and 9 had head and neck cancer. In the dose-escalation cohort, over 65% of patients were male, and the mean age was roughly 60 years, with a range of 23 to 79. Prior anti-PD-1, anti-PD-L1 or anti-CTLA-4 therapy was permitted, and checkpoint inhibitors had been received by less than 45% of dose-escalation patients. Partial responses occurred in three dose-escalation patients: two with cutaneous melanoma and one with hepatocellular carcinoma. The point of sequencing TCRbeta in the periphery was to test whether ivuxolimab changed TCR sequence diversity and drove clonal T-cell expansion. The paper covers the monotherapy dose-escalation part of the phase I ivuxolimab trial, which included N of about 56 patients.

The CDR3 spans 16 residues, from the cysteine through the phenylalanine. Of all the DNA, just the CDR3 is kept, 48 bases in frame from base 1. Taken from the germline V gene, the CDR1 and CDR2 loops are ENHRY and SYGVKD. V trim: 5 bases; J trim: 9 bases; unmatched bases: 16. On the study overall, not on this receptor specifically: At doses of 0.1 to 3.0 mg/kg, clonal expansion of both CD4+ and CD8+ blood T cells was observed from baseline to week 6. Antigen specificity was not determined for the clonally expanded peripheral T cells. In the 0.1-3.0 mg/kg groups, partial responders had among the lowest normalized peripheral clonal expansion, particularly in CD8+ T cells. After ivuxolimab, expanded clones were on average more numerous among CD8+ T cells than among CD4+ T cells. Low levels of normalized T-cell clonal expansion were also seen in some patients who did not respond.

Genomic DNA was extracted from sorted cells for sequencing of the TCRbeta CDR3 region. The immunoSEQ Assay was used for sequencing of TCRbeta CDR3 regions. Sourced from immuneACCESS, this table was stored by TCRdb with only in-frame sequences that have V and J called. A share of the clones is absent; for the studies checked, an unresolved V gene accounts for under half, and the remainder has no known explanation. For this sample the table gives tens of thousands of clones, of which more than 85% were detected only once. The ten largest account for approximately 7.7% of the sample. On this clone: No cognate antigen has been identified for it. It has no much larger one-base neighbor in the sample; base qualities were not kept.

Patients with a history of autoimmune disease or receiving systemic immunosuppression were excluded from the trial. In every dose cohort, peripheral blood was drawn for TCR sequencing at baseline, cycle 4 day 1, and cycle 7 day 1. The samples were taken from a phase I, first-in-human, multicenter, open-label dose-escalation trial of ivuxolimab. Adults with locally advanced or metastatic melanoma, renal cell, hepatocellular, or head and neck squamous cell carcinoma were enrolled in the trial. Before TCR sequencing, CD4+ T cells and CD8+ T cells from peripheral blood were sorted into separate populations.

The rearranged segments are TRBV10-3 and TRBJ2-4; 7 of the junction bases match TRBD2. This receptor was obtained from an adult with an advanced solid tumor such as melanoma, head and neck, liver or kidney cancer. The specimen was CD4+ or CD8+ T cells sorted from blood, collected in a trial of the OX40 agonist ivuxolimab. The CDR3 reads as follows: CAISTGERASGGIQYF. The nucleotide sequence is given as TGTGCCATCAGTACCGGGGAGCGGGCCTCGGGGGGCATTCAGTACTTC.